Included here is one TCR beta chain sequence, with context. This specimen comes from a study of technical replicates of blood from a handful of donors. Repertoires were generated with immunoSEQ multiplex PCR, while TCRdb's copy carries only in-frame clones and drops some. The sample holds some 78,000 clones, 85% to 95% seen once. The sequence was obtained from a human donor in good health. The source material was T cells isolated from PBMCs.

This CDR3 is CASSLGGLSYNEQFF. In nucleotides, the CDR3 is TGTGCCAGCAGCTTGGGCGGGCTCTCCTACAATGAGCAGTTCTTC. V gene TRBV5-6 combines with J gene TRBJ2-1; weak D call: TRBD2 (5 bases). The CDR3 has 15 amino acids. CDR1 is SGHDT, CDR2 YYEEEE, per germline. V lost 0 bases to trimming and J lost 0 bases, with 7 bases between them. Based on the CDR3 plus reference TRBV5-6 and TRBJ2-1, the full variable domain is DAGVTQSPTHLIKTRGQQVTLRCSPKSGHDTVSWYQQALGQGPQFIFQYYEEEERQRGNFPDRFSGHQFPNYSSELNVNALLLGDSALYLCASSLGGLSYNEQFFGPGTRLTVL.